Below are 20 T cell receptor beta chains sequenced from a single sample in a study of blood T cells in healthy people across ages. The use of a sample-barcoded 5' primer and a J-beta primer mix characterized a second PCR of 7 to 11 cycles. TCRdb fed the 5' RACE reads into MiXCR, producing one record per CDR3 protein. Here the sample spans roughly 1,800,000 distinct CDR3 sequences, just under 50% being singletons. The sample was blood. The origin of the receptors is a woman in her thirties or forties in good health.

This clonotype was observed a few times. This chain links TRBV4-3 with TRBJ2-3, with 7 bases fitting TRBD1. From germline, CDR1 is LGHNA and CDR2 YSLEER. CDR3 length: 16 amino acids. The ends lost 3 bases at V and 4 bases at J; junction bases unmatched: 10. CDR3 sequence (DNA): TGCGCCAGCAGCCAGGGCTCTCGACAGGGCTCAGATACGCAGTATTTT. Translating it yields CASSQGSRQGSDTQYF.

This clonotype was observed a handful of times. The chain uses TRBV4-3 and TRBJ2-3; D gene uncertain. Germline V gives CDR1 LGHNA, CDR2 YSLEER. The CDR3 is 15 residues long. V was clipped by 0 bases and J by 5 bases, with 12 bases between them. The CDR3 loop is CASSQETTPEDTQYF. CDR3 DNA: TGCGCCAGCAGCCAAGAGACAACCCCCGAAGATACGCAGTATTTT.

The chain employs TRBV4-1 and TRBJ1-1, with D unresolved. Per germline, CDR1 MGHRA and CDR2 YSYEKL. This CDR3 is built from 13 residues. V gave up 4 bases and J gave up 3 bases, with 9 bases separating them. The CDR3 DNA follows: TGCGCCAGCAGCCTCATTGGGGACACTGAAGCTTTCTTT. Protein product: CASSLIGDTEAFF.

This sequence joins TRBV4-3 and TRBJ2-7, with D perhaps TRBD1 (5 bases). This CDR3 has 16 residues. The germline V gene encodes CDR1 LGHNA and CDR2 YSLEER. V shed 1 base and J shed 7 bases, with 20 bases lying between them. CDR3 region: CASSQGDVVWGYEQYF. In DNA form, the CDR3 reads TGCGCCAGCAGCCAAGGGGATGTTGTCTGGGGCTATGAGCAGTACTTC.

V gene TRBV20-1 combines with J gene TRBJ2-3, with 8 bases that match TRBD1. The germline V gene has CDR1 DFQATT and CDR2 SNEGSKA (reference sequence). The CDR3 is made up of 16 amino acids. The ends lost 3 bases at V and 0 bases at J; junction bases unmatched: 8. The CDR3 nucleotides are TGCAGTGCTAGGCCCCGGGACAGGACTAGCACAGATACGCAGTATTTT. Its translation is CSARPRDRTSTDTQYF.

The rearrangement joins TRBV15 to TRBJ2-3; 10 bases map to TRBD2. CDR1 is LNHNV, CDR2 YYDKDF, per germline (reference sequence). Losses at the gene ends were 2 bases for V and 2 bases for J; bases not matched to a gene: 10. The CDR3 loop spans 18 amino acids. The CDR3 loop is CATSRTLRTSGDTDTQYF. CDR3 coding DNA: TGTGCCACCAGCAGAACCCTACGCACTAGCGGGGACACAGATACGCAGTATTTT.

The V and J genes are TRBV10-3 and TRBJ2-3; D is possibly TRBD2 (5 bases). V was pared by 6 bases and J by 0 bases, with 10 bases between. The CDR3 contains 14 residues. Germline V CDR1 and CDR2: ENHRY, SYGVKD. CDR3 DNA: TGTGCCATCAGGGCGGGTACCAGCACAGATACGCAGTATTTT. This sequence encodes CAIRAGTSTDTQYF.

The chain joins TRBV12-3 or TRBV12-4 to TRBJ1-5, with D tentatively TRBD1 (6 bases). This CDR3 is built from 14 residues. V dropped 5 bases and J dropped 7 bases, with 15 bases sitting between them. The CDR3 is CASSNRDTDQPQHF. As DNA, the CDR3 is TGTGCCAGCAGTAACCGGGACACAGACCAGCCCCAGCATTTT.

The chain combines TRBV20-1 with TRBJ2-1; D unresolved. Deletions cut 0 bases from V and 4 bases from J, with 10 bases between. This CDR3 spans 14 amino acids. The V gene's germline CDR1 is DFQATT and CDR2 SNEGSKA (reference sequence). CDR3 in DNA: TGCAGTGCTAGAGATGGTCTGGTTTACAATGAGCAGTTCTTC. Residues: CSARDGLVYNEQFF.

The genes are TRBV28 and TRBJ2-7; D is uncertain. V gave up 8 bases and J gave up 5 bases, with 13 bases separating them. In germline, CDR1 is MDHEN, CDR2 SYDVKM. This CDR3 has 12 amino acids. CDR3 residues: CASPTGRDEQYF. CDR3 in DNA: TGTGCCAGCCCTACCGGGCGAGACGAGCAGTACTTC.

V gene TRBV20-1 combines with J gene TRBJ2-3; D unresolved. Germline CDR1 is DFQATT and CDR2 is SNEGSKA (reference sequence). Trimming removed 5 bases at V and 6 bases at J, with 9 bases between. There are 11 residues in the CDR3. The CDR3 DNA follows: TGCAGTGCTGGGCCCGGGGATACGCAGTATTTT. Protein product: CSAGPGDTQYF.

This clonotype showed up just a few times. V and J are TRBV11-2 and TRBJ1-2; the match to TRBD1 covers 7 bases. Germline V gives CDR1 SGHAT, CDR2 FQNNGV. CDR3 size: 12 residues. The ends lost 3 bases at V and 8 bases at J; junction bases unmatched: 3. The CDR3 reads CASSLDRRGYTF. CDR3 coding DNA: TGTGCCAGCAGCTTGGACAGGCGCGGCTACACCTTC.

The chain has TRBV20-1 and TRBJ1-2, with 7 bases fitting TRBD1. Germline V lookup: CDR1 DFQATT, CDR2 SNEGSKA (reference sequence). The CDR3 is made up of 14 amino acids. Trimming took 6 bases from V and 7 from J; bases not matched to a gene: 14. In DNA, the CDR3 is TGCAGTGCCCCTGGGGAGGGGGCTTCTAGTGGCTACACCTTC. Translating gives CSAPGEGASSGYTF.

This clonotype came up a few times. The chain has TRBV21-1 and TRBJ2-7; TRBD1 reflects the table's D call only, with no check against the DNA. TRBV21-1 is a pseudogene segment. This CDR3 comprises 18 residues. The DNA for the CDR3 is TGTGCCAGCAGCAAAGTCATCTCTCAGGACAGGGGCAGCTACGAGCAGTACTTC. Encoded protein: CASSKVISQDRGSYEQYF.

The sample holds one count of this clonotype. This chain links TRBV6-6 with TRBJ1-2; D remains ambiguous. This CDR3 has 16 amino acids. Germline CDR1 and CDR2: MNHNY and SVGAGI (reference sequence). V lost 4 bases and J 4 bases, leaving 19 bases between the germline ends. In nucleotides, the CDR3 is TGTGCCAGCAGTTCTATTGACCCAAAAAGTGTCTATGGCTACACCTTC. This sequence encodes CASSSIDPKSVYGYTF.

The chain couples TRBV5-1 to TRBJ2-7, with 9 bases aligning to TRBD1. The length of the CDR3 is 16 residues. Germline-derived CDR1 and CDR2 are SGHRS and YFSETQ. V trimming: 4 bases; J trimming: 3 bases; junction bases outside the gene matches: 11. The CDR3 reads CASSPYGQGLVYEQYF. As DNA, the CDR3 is TGCGCCAGCAGCCCCTACGGACAGGGGCTGGTCTACGAGCAGTACTTC.

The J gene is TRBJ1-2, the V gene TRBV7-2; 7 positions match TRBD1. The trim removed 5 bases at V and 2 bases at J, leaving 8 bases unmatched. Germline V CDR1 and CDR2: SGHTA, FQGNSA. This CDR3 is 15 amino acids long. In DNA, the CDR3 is TGTGCCAGCAGCCTAGGGGGCAGGCTCAACTATGGCTACACCTTC. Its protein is CASSLGGRLNYGYTF.

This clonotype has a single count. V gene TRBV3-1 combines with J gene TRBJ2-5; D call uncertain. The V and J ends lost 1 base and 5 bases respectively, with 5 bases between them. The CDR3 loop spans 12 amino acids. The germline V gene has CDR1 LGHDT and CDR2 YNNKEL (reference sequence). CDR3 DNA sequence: TGTGCCAGCAGCCAAGTACACGAGACCCAGTACTTC. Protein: CASSQVHETQYF.

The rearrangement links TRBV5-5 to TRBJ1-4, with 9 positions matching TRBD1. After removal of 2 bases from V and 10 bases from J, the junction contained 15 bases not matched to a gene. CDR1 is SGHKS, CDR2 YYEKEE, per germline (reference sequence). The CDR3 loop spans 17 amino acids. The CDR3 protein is CASSFRRQGEWDGKLFF. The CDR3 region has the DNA TGTGCCAGCAGCTTTCGCCGACAGGGGGAATGGGATGGAAAACTGTTTTTT. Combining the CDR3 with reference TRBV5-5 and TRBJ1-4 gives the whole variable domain DAGVTQSPTHLIKTRGQQVTLRCSPISGHKSVSWYQQVLGQGPQFIFQYYEKEERGRGNFPDRFSARQFPNYSSELNVNALLLGDSALYLCASSFRRQGEWDGKLFFGSGTQLSVL.

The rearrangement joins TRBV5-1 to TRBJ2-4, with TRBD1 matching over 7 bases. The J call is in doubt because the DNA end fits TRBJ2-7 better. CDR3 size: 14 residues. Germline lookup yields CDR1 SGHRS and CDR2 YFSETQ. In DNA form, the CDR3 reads TGCGCCAGCAGCCTCCACAGGGGTCCCAACGAGCAGTACTTC. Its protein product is CASSLHRGPNEQYF.